This T cell receptor (beta chain) was identified in a study of T cell responses to AZD1222 COVID-19 vaccine. Assay used: immunoSEQ multiplex PCR; TCRdb lists only in-frame clones, some missing. The sample records some 140,000 clones, over 85% being singletons. The TCR sequence derives from an adult in good health. Sequencing used peripheral blood, obtained on day 0 of AZD1222 vaccination.

CDR3 nucleotide sequence: TGTGCCTTTCGACTAGGCGGAGAGACCCAGTACTTC. As protein: CAFRLGGETQYF. V usage is TRBV30 and J usage is TRBJ2-5; the D gene is possibly TRBD2 (6 bases). Per germline, CDR1 GTSNPN and CDR2 SVGIG (reference sequence). The CDR3 spans 12 residues. V lost 7 bases to trimming and J lost 4 bases, with 13 bases between them.